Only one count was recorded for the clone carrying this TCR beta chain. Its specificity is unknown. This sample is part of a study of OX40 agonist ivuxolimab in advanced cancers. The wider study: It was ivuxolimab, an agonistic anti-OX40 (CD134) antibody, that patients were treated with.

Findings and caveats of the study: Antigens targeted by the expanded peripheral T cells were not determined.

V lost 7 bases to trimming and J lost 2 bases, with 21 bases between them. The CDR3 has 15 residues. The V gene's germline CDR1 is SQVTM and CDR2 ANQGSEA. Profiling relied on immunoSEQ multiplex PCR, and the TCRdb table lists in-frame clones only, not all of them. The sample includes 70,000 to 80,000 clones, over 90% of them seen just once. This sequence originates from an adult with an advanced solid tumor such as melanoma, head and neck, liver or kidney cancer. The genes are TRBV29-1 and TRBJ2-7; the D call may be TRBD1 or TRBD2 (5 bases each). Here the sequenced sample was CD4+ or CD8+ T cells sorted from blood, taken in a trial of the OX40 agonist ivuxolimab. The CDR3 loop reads CSALTRDRQPYEQYF. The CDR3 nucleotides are TGCAGCGCTTTGACCCGGGACCGACAACCCTACGAGCAGTACTTC.